A selection of T cell receptor beta chains follows, all from one sample in a study of PD-1 blockade in classical Hodgkin lymphoma. TCRdb's copy holds only in-frame clones and misses some; the assay was immunoSEQ multiplex PCR. The table has approximately 150,000 clones, around 84% seen once; the top ten hold 9.2%. The sample in question was peripheral blood mononuclear cells (PBMCs), obtained before the second cycle of nivolumab. The source of these receptors is a human donor with classical Hodgkin lymphoma. Each CDR3 is given with its conserved first and last residue. Fields, in order: V gene, D gene, J gene, clone size, CDR3 protein, CDR3 DNA. D genes are given only for firm matches. Size is omitted from some rows. Given values are once, few, many or a class for expanded clones.

TRBV19	-	TRBJ1-1	few	CASTPTLNTEAFF	TGTGCCAGTACCCCTACTTTGAACACTGAAGCTTTCTTT
TRBV23-1	TRBD1	TRBJ1-5	-	CASTPRGTGNLSNQPQHF	TGCGCCAGCACCCCCCGGGGGACAGGGAATCTTAGCAATCAGCCCCAGCATTTT
TRBV7-8	TRBD1	TRBJ2-7	-	CASSLESQGARSYEQYF	TGTGCCAGCAGCCTAGAAAGCCAGGGGGCGAGATCCTACGAGCAGTACTTC
TRBV30	-	TRBJ2-1	-	CACRRLGDEQFF	TGTGCCTGCCGGCGACTAGGCGATGAGCAGTTCTTC
TRBV10-3	TRBD1	TRBJ1-5	-	CAIRGTELGPQHF	TGTGCCATCCGGGGGACAGAATTAGGGCCCCAGCATTTT
TRBV5-4	-	TRBJ2-1	-	CASSLPGQYNEQFF	TGTGCCAGCAGCTTGCCGGGACAATACAATGAGCAGTTCTTC
TRBV11-2	-	TRBJ1-5	-	CASSLAQNQPQHF	TGTGCCAGCAGCTTAGCCCAAAATCAGCCCCAGCATTTT
TRBV5-1	TRBD1	TRBJ1-2	-	CASSLRDRVSHNYGYTF	TGCGCCAGCAGCCTCCGGGACAGAGTTAGTCATAACTATGGCTACACCTTC
TRBV19	-	TRBJ2-2	-	CASGRGRAGELFF	TGTGCCAGTGGCAGAGGTCGGGCCGGGGAGCTGTTTTTT
TRBV6-6	-	TRBJ2-7	-	CASSVIAVSYEQYF	TGTGCCAGCAGTGTAATAGCTGTCTCCTACGAGCAGTACTTC
TRBV6-6	-	TRBJ1-5	many	CASSSGNQPQHF	TGTGCCAGCAGTTCGGGCAATCAGCCCCAGCATTTT
TRBV19	TRBD2	TRBJ2-1	once	CASSMPSGRSYNEQFF	TGTGCCAGTAGTATGCCTAGCGGGAGGTCCTACAATGAGCAGTTCTTC
TRBV28	-	TRBJ2-3	-	CASRLRGTDTQYF	TGTGCCAGCAGACTCAGGGGTACAGATACGCAGTATTTT
TRBV28	-	TRBJ2-1	-	CASRGPGRSYNEQFF	TGTGCCAGCAGGGGCCCGGGACGGTCCTACAATGAGCAGTTCTTC
TRBV14	-	TRBJ1-2	-	CASSLLGGPNYGYTF	TGTGCCAGCAGCCTCCTCGGGGGACCTAACTATGGCTACACCTTC
TRBV7-6	-	TRBJ2-2	-	CASSPRGESTGELFF	TGTGCCAGCAGCCCCCGGGGAGAGAGCACCGGGGAGCTGTTTTTT
TRBV6-6	-	TRBJ2-2	few	CASSYTAGPGELFF	TGTGCCAGCAGTTACACGGCAGGGCCCGGGGAGCTGTTTTTT
TRBV5-1	-	TRBJ2-5	-	CASSGTIRQETQYF	TGCGCCAGCAGTGGAACAATACGCCAAGAGACCCAGTACTTC
TRBV6-1	-	TRBJ1-1	-	CASSSEAEAFF	TGTGCCAGCAGTTCTGAGGCTGAAGCTTTCTTT
TRBV7-3	-	TRBJ1-2	-	CASSLGAGTYYGYTF	TGTGCCAGCAGCTTAGGTGCCGGGACTTACTATGGCTACACCTTC
TRBV18	-	TRBJ1-6	-	CASSPRDVGSPLHF	TGTGCCAGCTCACCACGGGACGTCGGCTCACCCCTCCACTTT
TRBV5-1	-	TRBJ2-3	once	CASSLGGVSGAADTQYF	TGCGCCAGCAGCTTGGGTGGTGTTAGCGGAGCCGCGGATACGCAGTATTTT
TRBV27	-	TRBJ2-1	-	CASSSRLLGSQFF	TGTGCCAGCAGTTCGAGGCTTTTGGGGTCTCAGTTCTTC
TRBV11-2	-	TRBJ2-3	-	CASSADSSGTDTQYF	TGTGCCAGCAGCGCCGACAGTTCCGGCACAGATACGCAGTATTTT
TRBV15	TRBD1	TRBJ1-6	-	CATSRKKGQNYNSPLHF	TGTGCCACCAGCAGAAAAAAGGGACAGAACTATAATTCACCCCTCCACTTT
TRBV10-3	-	TRBJ1-5	-	CAISGRSNQPQHF	TGTGCCATCAGTGGGAGGAGCAATCAGCCCCAGCATTTT
TRBV5-1	TRBD1	TRBJ2-1	-	CASSRDRGSYNEQFF	TGCGCCAGCAGCCGGGACAGGGGCTCCTACAATGAGCAGTTCTTC
TRBV5-1	-	TRBJ2-5	-	CASTWDGSSQTQYF	TGCGCCAGCACCTGGGATGGGTCAAGCCAGACCCAGTACTTC
TRBV9	-	TRBJ1-1	-	CASSVAPVEDVNTEAFF	TGTGCCAGCAGCGTAGCTCCGGTGGAGGACGTGAACACTGAAGCTTTCTTT
TRBV18	TRBD2	TRBJ2-1	once	CASSPATSGNEQFF	TGTGCCAGCTCACCGGCTACTAGCGGAAATGAGCAGTTCTTC
TRBV6-5	-	TRBJ2-5	few	CASSSSLGWQETQYF	TGTGCCAGCAGTTCCTCCCTAGGGTGGCAGGAGACCCAGTACTTC
TRBV7-7	-	TRBJ2-2	few	CASSPSNTGELFF	TGTGCTAGCAGTCCCAGTAACACCGGGGAGCTGTTTTTT
TRBV6-6	-	TRBJ2-5	-	CASSYGKETQYF	TGTGCCAGCAGTTACGGGAAAGAGACCCAGTACTTC
TRBV4-1	TRBD2	TRBJ2-3	-	CASSQRAGWTSRSTDTQYF	TGCGCCAGCAGCCAAAGGGCGGGATGGACTAGCCGGTCCACAGATACGCAGTATTTT
TRBV2	-	TRBJ2-3	-	CASRGGPSTDTQYF	TGTGCCAGCAGGGGGGGACCCTCCACAGATACGCAGTATTTT
TRBV15	TRBD1	TRBJ1-4	-	CATSWRQGTNEKLFF	TGTGCCACCAGCTGGCGACAGGGGACTAATGAAAAACTGTTTTTT
TRBV9	TRBD2	TRBJ2-2	-	CASSVTSGVLAGELFF	TGTGCCAGCAGCGTCACTAGCGGGGTCCTGGCCGGGGAGCTGTTTTTT
TRBV7-9	-	TRBJ2-3	-	CASSPTSFTDTQYF	TGTGCCAGCAGCCCCACTAGCTTCACAGATACGCAGTATTTT
TRBV19	-	TRBJ1-3	-	CASSISRAGNTIYF	TGTGCCAGTAGTATTTCCAGGGCTGGAAACACCATATATTTT
TRBV7-3	TRBD2	TRBJ2-4	-	CASRWASGKLAKNIQYF	TGTGCCAGCCGTTGGGCTAGCGGAAAGCTAGCCAAAAACATTCAGTACTTC
TRBV7-8	TRBD2	TRBJ2-1	-	CASSLPRGGTRTTEQFF	TGTGCCAGCAGCTTACCACGGGGCGGGACTAGGACCACTGAGCAGTTCTTC
TRBV5-6	-	TRBJ1-2	-	CASSLENYGYTF	TGTGCCAGCAGCTTGGAAAACTATGGCTACACCTTC
TRBV28	-	TRBJ2-1	-	CASTPYVGNEQFF	TGTGCCAGCACCCCGTATGTGGGCAATGAGCAGTTCTTC
TRBV9	-	TRBJ1-5	-	CASSVGQMDQPQHF	TGTGCCAGCAGCGTAGGGCAGATGGATCAGCCCCAGCATTTT
TRBV6-6	-	TRBJ2-2	-	CASTDYQILTGELFF	TGTGCCAGCACGGACTACCAAATTCTGACCGGGGAGCTGTTTTTT
TRBV5-7	-	TRBJ2-7	many	CASSWGAGGYEQYF	TGTGCCAGCAGCTGGGGGGCAGGGGGGTACGAGCAGTACTTC
TRBV19	-	TRBJ1-2	-	CASSPGIYGYTF	TGTGCCAGTAGTCCGGGAATCTATGGCTACACCTTC
TRBV5-4	-	TRBJ1-5	-	CASSFGGDNQPQHF	TGTGCCAGCAGCTTCGGGGGGGACAATCAGCCCCAGCATTTT
TRBV7-2	-	TRBJ2-5	-	CASSLRTGPGGYQETQYF	TGTGCCAGCAGCTTAAGGACAGGACCAGGAGGGTACCAAGAGACCCAGTACTTC
TRBV28	-	TRBJ1-1	-	CASSFSEIEAFF	TGTGCCAGCAGTTTTTCAGAAATTGAAGCTTTCTTT
TRBV6-5	-	TRBJ2-7	few	CASSSGQFSYEQYF	TGTGCCAGCAGTTCCGGACAGTTCTCCTACGAGCAGTACTTC
TRBV5-1	-	TRBJ1-4	-	CASSFGTTNEKLFF	TGCGCCAGCAGCTTCGGGACAACGAATGAAAAACTGTTTTTT
TRBV7-8	-	TRBJ2-3	-	CASSLILVDTDTQYF	TGTGCCAGCAGCTTAATTCTAGTTGACACAGATACGCAGTATTTT
TRBV5-8	-	TRBJ2-3	-	CASSLRTTSSTDTQYF	TGTGCCAGCAGCTTGCGCACAACCTCGAGCACAGATACGCAGTATTTT
TRBV9	TRBD2	TRBJ2-7	-	CASSATSGSWEQYF	TGTGCCAGCAGCGCAACTAGCGGGAGCTGGGAGCAGTACTTC